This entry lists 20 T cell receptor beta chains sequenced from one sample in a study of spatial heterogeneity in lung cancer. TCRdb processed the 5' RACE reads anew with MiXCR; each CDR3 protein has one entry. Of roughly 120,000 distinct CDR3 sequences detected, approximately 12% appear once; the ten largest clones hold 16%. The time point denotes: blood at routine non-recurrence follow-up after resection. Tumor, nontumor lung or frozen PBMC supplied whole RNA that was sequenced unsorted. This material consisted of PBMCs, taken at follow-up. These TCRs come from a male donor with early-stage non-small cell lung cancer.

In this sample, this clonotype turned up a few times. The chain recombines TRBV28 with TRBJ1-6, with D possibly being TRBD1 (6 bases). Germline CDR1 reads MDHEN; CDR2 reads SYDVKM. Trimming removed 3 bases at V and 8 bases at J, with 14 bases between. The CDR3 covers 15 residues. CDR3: CASSFRGGGHSPLHF. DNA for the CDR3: TGTGCCAGCAGTTTTCGAGGGGGAGGTCATTCACCCCTCCACTTT.

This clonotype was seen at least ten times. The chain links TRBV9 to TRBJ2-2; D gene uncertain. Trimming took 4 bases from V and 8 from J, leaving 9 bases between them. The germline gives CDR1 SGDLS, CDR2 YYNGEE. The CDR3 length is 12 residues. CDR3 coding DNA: TGTGCCAGCAGCCACATGACTGGGGAGCTGTTTTTT. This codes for CASSHMTGELFF.

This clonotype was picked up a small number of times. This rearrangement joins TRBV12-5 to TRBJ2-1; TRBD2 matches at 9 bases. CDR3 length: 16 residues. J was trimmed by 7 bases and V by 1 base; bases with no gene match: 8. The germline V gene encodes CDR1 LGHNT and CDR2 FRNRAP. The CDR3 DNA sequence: TGTGCTAGTGGTTTGGGACTAGCGGACATCGAGAATGAGCAGTTCTTC. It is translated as CASGLGLADIENEQFF.

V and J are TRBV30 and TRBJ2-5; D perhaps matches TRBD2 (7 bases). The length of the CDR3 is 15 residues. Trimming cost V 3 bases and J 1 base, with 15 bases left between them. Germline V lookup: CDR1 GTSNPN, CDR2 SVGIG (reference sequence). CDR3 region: CAWSPYRGAQETQYF. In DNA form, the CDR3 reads TGTGCCTGGAGCCCCTACCGGGGGGCCCAAGAGACCCAGTACTTC.

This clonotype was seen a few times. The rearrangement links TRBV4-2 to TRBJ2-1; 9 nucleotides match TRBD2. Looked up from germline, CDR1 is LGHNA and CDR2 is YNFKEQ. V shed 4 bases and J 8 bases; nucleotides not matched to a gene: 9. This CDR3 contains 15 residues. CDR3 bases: TGTGCCAGCAGCCCATTGACTAGCGGCTATTATGAGCAGTTCTTC. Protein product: CASSPLTSGYYEQFF.

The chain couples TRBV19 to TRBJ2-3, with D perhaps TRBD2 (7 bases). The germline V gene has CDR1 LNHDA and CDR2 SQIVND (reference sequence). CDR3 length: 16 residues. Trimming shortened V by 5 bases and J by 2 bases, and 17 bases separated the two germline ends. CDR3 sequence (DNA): TGTGCCAGTAGTTTAAGGAGGGGGGGCCCCACAGATACGCAGTATTTT. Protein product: CASSLRRGGPTDTQYF.

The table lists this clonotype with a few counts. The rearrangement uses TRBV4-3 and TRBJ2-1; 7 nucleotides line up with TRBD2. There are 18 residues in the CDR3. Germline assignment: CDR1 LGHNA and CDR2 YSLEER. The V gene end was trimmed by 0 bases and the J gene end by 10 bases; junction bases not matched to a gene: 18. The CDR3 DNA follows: TGCGCCAGCAGCCAAGACCCCCCCTTAAGGGAGGGGAACGGGGAGCAGTTCTTC. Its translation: CASSQDPPLREGNGEQFF.

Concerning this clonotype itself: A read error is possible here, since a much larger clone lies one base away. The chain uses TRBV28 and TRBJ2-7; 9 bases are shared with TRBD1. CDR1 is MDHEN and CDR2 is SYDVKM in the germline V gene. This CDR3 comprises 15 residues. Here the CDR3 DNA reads TGTGCCTGCAGTCTGGGACAGGGAAGGGTTTACGAGCAGTACTTC. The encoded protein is CACSLGQGRVYEQYF.

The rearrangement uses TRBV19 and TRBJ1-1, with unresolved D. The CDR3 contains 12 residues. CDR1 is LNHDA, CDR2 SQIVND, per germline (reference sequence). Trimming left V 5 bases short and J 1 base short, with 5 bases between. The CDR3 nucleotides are TGTGCCAGTAGTTTCAAGAACACTGAAGCTTTCTTT. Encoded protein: CASSFKNTEAFF.

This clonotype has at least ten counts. The CDR3 DNA reads as TGTGCCAGCAGTTTGAGCCTAGCGGGGAACAATGAGCAGTTCTTC. It specifies CASSLSLAGNNEQFF. This chain joins TRBV27 and TRBJ2-1; TRBD2 matches at 9 bases. The V segment lost 3 bases and the J segment 5 bases; nucleotides outside the gene matches: 5. Germline V gene lookup returns CDR1 MNHEY and CDR2 SMNVEV (reference sequence). The CDR3 has 15 residues.

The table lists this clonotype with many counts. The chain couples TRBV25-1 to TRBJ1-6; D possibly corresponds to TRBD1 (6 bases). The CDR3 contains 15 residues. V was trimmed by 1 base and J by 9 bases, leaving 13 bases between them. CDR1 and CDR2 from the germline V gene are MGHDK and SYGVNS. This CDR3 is CASSESGRGRSPLHF. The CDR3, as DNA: TGTGCCAGCAGTGAATCCGGCCGGGGGCGTTCACCCCTCCACTTT. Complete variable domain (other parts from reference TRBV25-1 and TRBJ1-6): EADIYQTPRYLVIGTGKKITLECSQTMGHDKMYWYQQDPGMELHLIHYSYGVNSTEKGDLSSESTVSRIRTEHFPLTLESARPSHTSQYLCASSESGRGRSPLHFGNGTRLTVT.

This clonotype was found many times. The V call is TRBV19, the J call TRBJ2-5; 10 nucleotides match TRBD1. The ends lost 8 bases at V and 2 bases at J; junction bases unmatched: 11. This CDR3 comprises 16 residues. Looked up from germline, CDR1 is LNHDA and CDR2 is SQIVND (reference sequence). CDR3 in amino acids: CASLGQGPYKQETQYF. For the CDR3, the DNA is TGTGCCAGTCTGGGACAGGGGCCTTACAAGCAAGAGACCCAGTACTTC.

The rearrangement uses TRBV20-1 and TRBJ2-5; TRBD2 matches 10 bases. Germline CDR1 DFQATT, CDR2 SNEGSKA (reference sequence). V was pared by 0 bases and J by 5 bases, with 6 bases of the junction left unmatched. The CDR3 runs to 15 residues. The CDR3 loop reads CSAREFGTSVETQYF. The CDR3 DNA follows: TGCAGTGCTAGAGAGTTTGGGACTAGCGTCGAGACCCAGTACTTC.

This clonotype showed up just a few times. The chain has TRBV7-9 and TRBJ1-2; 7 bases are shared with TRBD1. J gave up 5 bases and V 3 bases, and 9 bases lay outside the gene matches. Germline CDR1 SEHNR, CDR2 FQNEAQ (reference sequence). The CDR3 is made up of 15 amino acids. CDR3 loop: CASSFSTGSGYGYTF. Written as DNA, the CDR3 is TGTGCCAGCAGCTTTTCGACAGGGTCAGGTTATGGCTACACCTTC.

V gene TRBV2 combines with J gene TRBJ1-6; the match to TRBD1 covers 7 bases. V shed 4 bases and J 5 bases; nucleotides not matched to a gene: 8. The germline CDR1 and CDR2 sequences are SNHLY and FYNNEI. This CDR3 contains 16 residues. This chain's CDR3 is CASSGRATGNNSPLHF. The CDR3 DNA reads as TGTGCCAGCAGTGGGAGGGCGACAGGGAATAATTCACCCCTCCACTTT. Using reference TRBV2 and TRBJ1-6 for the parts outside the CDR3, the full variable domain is EPEVTQTPSHQVTQMGQEVILRCVPISNHLYFYWYRQILGQKVEFLVSFYNNEISEKSEIFDDQFSVERPDGSNFTLKIRSTKLEDSAMYFCASSGRATGNNSPLHFGNGTRLTVT.

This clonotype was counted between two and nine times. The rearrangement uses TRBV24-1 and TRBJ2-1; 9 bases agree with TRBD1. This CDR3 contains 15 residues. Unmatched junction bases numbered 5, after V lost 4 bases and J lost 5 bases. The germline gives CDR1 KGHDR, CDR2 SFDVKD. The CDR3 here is CATSEPGQGNNEQFF. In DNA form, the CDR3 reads TGTGCCACCAGTGAGCCGGGACAGGGTAACAATGAGCAGTTCTTC.

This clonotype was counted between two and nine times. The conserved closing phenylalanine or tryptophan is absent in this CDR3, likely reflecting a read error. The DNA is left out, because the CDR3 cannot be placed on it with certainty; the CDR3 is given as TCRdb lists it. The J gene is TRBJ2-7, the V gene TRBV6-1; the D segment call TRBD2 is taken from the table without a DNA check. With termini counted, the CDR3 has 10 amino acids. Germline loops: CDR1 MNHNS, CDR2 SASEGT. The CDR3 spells CASSREPRES.

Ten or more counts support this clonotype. The DNA for the CDR3 is TGTGCCAGCAGTTTCAATGACAGGGCATCCGCTGAAGCTTTCTTT. This gives the protein CASSFNDRASAEAFF. This chain links TRBV27 with TRBJ1-1, with TRBD1 identical over 7 bases. Germline loops: CDR1 MNHEY, CDR2 SMNVEV (reference sequence). The trim removed 3 bases at V and 6 bases at J, leaving 10 bases unmatched. There are 15 residues in the CDR3.

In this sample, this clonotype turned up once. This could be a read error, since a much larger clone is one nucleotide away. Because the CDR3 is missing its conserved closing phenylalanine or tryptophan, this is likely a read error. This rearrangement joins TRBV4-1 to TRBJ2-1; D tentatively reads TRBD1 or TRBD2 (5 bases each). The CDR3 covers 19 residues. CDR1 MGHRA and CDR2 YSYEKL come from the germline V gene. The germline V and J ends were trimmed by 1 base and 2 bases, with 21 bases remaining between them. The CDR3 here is CASSQGAVKGRSTYNEQFC. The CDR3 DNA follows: TGCGCCAGCAGCCAAGGGGCTGTCAAGGGGAGAAGCACCTACAATGAGCAGTTCTGC.

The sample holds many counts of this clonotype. The CDR3, as DNA: TGCAGCGCCAGGGCTACAACTAATGAAAAACTGTTTTTT. Translated, it gives CSARATTNEKLFF. This chain links TRBV29-1 with TRBJ1-4; the D gene is possibly TRBD1 (5 bases). Germline V gives CDR1 SQVTM, CDR2 ANQGSEA. The CDR3 consists of 13 residues. V lost 7 bases and J 0 bases, leaving 9 bases between the germline ends.